These 21 T cell receptor beta chains were sequenced from one sample in a study of cytomegalovirus exposure and HLA in healthy donors. PCR amplification relied on 60 Vbeta primers (plus 13 Jbeta primers). Some clones are missing from TCRdb's copy, which holds only in-frame ones; the method was immunoSEQ multiplex PCR. This sample has some 120,000 clones; roughly 74% occur once, and the top ten carry 3.6%. Sequencing was performed on PBMCs. The receptors stem from a man between 35 and 55 years old in good health and CMV-seronegative.

Here the CDR3 DNA reads TGTGCCAGCAGTTACGAGCGGGGGGCCGGGATTGAGCAGTTCTTC. Its translation is CASSYERGAGIEQFF. The chain joins TRBV6-6 to TRBJ2-1; 9 bases are shared with TRBD2. Germline assignment: CDR1 MNHNY and CDR2 SVGAGI (reference sequence). The CDR3 runs 15 residues. After removal of 2 bases from V and 9 bases from J, the junction contained 8 bases not matched to a gene.

Note on this clone: Sequence at one end of the junction differs from germline and may be a read error. The chain couples TRBV7-7 to TRBJ2-2; 11 nucleotides match TRBD2. In germline, CDR1 is SSHAT, CDR2 FNYEAQ (reference sequence). The CDR3 sequence is 16 residues long. The CDR3 nucleotides are TGTGCCAGCAGCTTGTTAGCGGGGGGGAACTCCGGGGAGCTGTTTTTT. Amino acids: CASSLLAGGNSGELFF.

This clone was picked up one time. The rearrangement joins TRBV6-5 to TRBJ1-3; no clear D. The CDR3 is 16 residues long. Germline V CDR1 and CDR2: MNHEY, SVGAGI. V was shortened by 0 bases and J by 0 bases, with 9 bases between the two germline ends. The CDR3 sequence is CASSYSNGRSGNTIYF. Here the CDR3 DNA reads TGTGCCAGCAGTTACTCGAATGGGCGCTCTGGAAACACCATATATTTT.

This chain's CDR3 is CASTPSGTGKETQYF. CDR3 nucleotide sequence: TGCGCCAGCACGCCCAGCGGGACAGGGAAAGAGACCCAGTACTTC. The V and J genes are TRBV5-1 and TRBJ2-5; 9 nucleotides align to TRBD1. Unmatched junction bases numbered 9, after V lost 6 bases and J lost 3 bases. The germline CDR1 and CDR2 sequences are SGHRS and YFSETQ. This CDR3 is 15 amino acids long. The complete variable domain, with remaining parts taken from reference TRBV5-1 and TRBJ2-5, reads KAGVTQTPRYLIKTRGQQVTLSCSPISGHRSVSWYQQTPGQGLQFLFEYFSETQRNKGNFPGRFSGRQFSNSRSEMNVSTLELGDSALYLCASTPSGTGKETQYFGPGTRLLVL.

In its sample, this clone was seen a few times. This rearrangement joins TRBV7-2 to TRBJ2-5, with D maybe TRBD1 (6 bases). V was trimmed by 5 bases and J by 4 bases, leaving 14 bases between them. The CDR3 is 14 residues long. Germline assignment: CDR1 SGHTA and CDR2 FQGNSA. The CDR3 nucleotides read TGTGCCAGCAGCCCCCCCCAGGGGCGAGAGACCCAGTACTTC. It encodes CASSPPQGRETQYF.

V and J are TRBV19 and TRBJ1-1, with a weak D call TRBD1 (5 bases). The V end lost 5 bases, the J end lost 5 bases, and 21 bases lay between the germline ends. The germline V gene encodes CDR1 LNHDA and CDR2 SQIVND (reference sequence). The CDR3 is 16 residues long. DNA for the CDR3: TGTGCCAGTAGTTCTACGACGGGGGGGATGCGGACTGAAGCTTTCTTT. It specifies CASSSTTGGMRTEAFF.

V gene TRBV7-3 combines with J gene TRBJ2-7; D remains unclear. The CDR3 is 11 residues long. Germline CDR1 SGHTA, CDR2 FQGTGA. The V gene lost 5 bases and the J gene lost 4 bases, with 6 bases spanning the gap. CDR3 sequence reads: CASSNKYEQYF. The CDR3 DNA sequence: TGTGCCAGCAGCAACAAGTACGAGCAGTACTTC. Based on the CDR3 plus reference TRBV7-3 and TRBJ2-7, the full variable domain is GAGVSQTPSNKVTEKGKYVELRCDPISGHTALYWYRQSLGQGPEFLIYFQGTGAADDSGLPNDRFFAVRPEGSVSTLKIQRTERGDSAVYLCASSNKYEQYFGPGTRLTVT.

The rearrangement joins TRBV29-1 to TRBJ1-2; 7 bases match TRBD1. Germline CDR1 SQVTM, CDR2 ANQGSEA. The J segment lost 2 bases and the V segment lost 6 bases, leaving 9 bases of the junction unmatched. The CDR3 spans 14 residues. The CDR3 is CSVDRDSLNYGYTF. The CDR3 nucleotides are TGCAGCGTAGACCGGGACAGCTTAAACTATGGCTACACCTTC.

This clone appeared a few times. The gene calls are TRBV29-1 and TRBJ2-7, with 8 bases identical to TRBD1. The CDR3 consists of 15 residues. Germline CDR1 reads SQVTM; CDR2 reads ANQGSEA. Losses at the gene ends were 4 bases for V and 2 bases for J; bases not matched to a gene: 10. The CDR3 DNA reads as TGCAGCGTTGCTTTATTTGGACAGGGACCCTACGAGCAGTACTTC. Amino acids: CSVALFGQGPYEQYF.

The chain combines TRBV19 with TRBJ1-1; D not certain. In germline, CDR1 is LNHDA, CDR2 SQIVND (reference sequence). CDR3 size: 13 residues. V shed 8 bases and J shed 8 bases, with 18 bases lying between them. CDR3 in DNA: TGTGCCAGTTCTACATTTAGCCTGAGAGAAGCTTTCTTT. It encodes CASSTFSLREAFF.

The chain carries TRBV7-9 and TRBJ1-4, with D unresolved. Trimming removed 5 bases at V and 8 bases at J, with 9 bases between. The length of the CDR3 is 12 residues. CDR1 is SEHNR, CDR2 FQNEAQ, per germline (reference sequence). The DNA of the CDR3 is TGTGCCAGCAGCCCCGGGAGGGAAAAACTGTTTTTT. Its translation: CASSPGREKLFF.

This chain connects TRBV11-3 to TRBJ2-1, with 8 nucleotides matching TRBD2. V lost 5 bases to trimming and J lost 8 bases; unmatched junction nucleotides: 14. Germline V gene data show CDR1 as SGHNT and CDR2 as YENEEA. The CDR3 length is 16 residues. CDR3 coding DNA: TGTGCCAGCAGCCCCCACTCCGGGGGGGCCGCCTATGAGCAGTTCTTC. Translation gives CASSPHSGGAAYEQFF.

The chain combines TRBV28 with TRBJ1-2, with D unresolved. Deletions cut 2 bases from V and 8 bases from J, with 9 bases between. CDR1 and CDR2 from the germline V gene are MDHEN and SYDVKM. The CDR3 has 12 residues. The CDR3 reads CASSLIDLGYTF. The CDR3 DNA sequence: TGTGCCAGCAGTTTAATAGACTTGGGCTACACCTTC.

This chain connects TRBV25-1 to TRBJ2-2; 7 nucleotides align to TRBD1. The CDR3 is 13 amino acids. V shed 6 bases and J 7 bases; nucleotides not matched to a gene: 5. Germline V gene sequence: CDR1 MGHDK, CDR2 SYGVNS. The CDR3 DNA reads TGTGCCAGCAGCCGGGACAGTGTCGGGGAGCTGTTTTTT. It specifies CASSRDSVGELFF.

The gene calls are TRBV5-4 and TRBJ1-3; TRBD1 is a possible D gene (6 bases). This CDR3 region has 16 residues. V lost 3 bases to trimming and J lost 0 bases, with 13 bases between them. CDR1 is SGHNT and CDR2 is YYREEE in the germline V gene (reference sequence). Here the CDR3 reads CASSSPDSISGNTIYF. The DNA for the CDR3 is TGTGCCAGCAGCTCTCCGGACAGCATCTCTGGAAACACCATATATTTT.

The rearrangement links TRBV5-4 to TRBJ2-3, with TRBD2 matching over 8 bases. Losses at the gene ends were 4 bases for V and 2 bases for J; bases not matched to a gene: 12. The CDR3 contains 17 residues. Looked up from germline, CDR1 is SGHNT and CDR2 is YYREEE (reference sequence). The CDR3: CASSDPTSGVHTDTQYF. The CDR3, as DNA: TGTGCCAGCAGCGACCCTACTAGCGGCGTACACACAGATACGCAGTATTTT.

The rearrangement uses TRBV5-6 and TRBJ2-1; 7 bases fit TRBD2. V lost 0 bases, J lost 4 bases, and 4 bases stayed unmatched. The CDR3 is 15 residues long. CDR1 and CDR2 (germline): SGHDT, YYEEEE. The CDR3 spells CASSLGASGYNEQFF. DNA of the CDR3: TGTGCCAGCAGCTTGGGGGCTAGCGGTTACAATGAGCAGTTCTTC. The full variable domain, completed using reference TRBV5-6 and TRBJ2-1, is DAGVTQSPTHLIKTRGQQVTLRCSPKSGHDTVSWYQQALGQGPQFIFQYYEEEERQRGNFPDRFSGHQFPNYSSELNVNALLLGDSALYLCASSLGASGYNEQFFGPGTRLTVL.

The rearrangement links TRBV7-3 to TRBJ2-2; possibly TRBD1 for D (6 bases). CDR3 length equals 18 residues. V was shortened by 1 base and J by 0 bases, with 15 bases between the two germline ends. Germline V gene data show CDR1 as SGHTA and CDR2 as FQGTGA. The CDR3 DNA is TGTGCCAGCAGCTTAAACGGCAGGGGCGAATCGAACACCGGGGAGCTGTTTTTT. It encodes CASSLNGRGESNTGELFF. The full variable domain, in which reference TRBV7-3 and TRBJ2-2 provide the parts outside the CDR3, is GAGVSQTPSNKVTEKGKYVELRCDPISGHTALYWYRQSLGQGPEFLIYFQGTGAADDSGLPNDRFFAVRPEGSVSTLKIQRTERGDSAVYLCASSLNGRGESNTGELFFGEGSRLTVL.

V and J are TRBV7-3 and TRBJ2-1; 12 nucleotides align to TRBD2. CDR3 length equals 13 residues. Per germline, CDR1 SGHTA and CDR2 FQGTGA. The junction had 4 bases not matched to a gene; V was cut back by 8 bases and J by 8 bases. CDR3 nucleotides: TGTGCCAGCCGCCCTAGCGGGGGGGATGAGCAGTTCTTC. It is translated as CASRPSGGDEQFF.

The chain links TRBV6-4 to TRBJ1-5; D remains ambiguous. Between the trimmed V and J ends, which lost 6 bases and 1 base, there was a span of 10 bases. CDR1 MRHNA and CDR2 SNTAGT come from the germline V gene. This CDR3 spans 14 amino acids. Here the CDR3 reads CASRNGRSNQPQHF. In DNA, the CDR3 is TGTGCCAGCAGGAATGGCCGAAGCAATCAGCCCCAGCATTTT.

This chain uses TRBV19 with TRBJ2-1; a possible D gene is TRBD2 (5 bases). The ends were cut back, 7 bases at V and 0 bases at J, with 13 bases in the middle. The CDR3 sequence is 15 residues long. Germline loops: CDR1 LNHDA, CDR2 SQIVND (reference sequence). CDR3 sequence (DNA): TGTGCCAGTAAACCGGACTTTTTCTCCTACAATGAGCAGTTCTTC. The encoded protein is CASKPDFFSYNEQFF.